Listed here are 27 T cell receptor beta chains from one sample, sequenced in a study of T-cell memory formation after mild COVID-19. TCRdb passed the 5' RACE reads through MiXCR, listing each CDR3 protein once. The sample carries more than 100,000 distinct CDR3 sequences, approximately 5.9% recorded once. Sequencing input: PBMCs or a T cell subset sorted from them (not recorded which). These receptor sequences come from an adult woman who had mild COVID-19 (a few samples of this study predate the infection). Cell type and time point are not known.

This clonotype appeared a few times. The chain links TRBV12-3 or TRBV12-4 to TRBJ2-1; 12 nucleotides match TRBD2. V shed 2 bases and J 4 bases; nucleotides not matched to a gene: 6. This CDR3 has 17 amino acids. In nucleotides, the CDR3 is TGTGCCAGCAGTTTACTACTAGCGGGGGGAGGGTACAATGAGCAGTTCTTC. Translation gives CASSLLLAGGGYNEQFF.

The chain recombines TRBV12-3 or TRBV12-4 with TRBJ1-2; TRBD1 agrees at 10 bases. The CDR3 sequence is 16 residues long. The junction had 11 bases not matched to a gene; V was cut back by 3 bases and J by 7 bases. CDR3 sequence (DNA): TGTGCCAGCAGTTTGGGCCCCGGGACAGGGGAGGGTGGCTACACCTTC. It encodes CASSLGPGTGEGGYTF.

This clonotype came up a few times. The rearrangement uses TRBV5-1 and TRBJ2-3, with 9 bases that match TRBD2. The germline V gene encodes CDR1 SGHRS and CDR2 YFSETQ. Trimming took 0 bases from V and 0 from J; bases not matched to a gene: 2. CDR3 length equals 16 residues. For the CDR3, the DNA is TGCGCCAGCAGCTTGGCTAGCGGGGCGAGCACAGATACGCAGTATTTT. As protein: CASSLASGASTDTQYF.

This clonotype was seen only a few times. The rearrangement uses TRBV5-1 and TRBJ2-1; 8 bases are shared with TRBD1. V lost 3 bases to trimming and J lost 3 bases; unmatched junction nucleotides: 5. The germline gives CDR1 SGHRS, CDR2 YFSETQ. The CDR3 extends over 15 amino acids. CDR3 coding DNA: TGCGCCAGCAGCTCCTCGACAGGGGTCTACAATGAGCAGTTCTTC. It codes for CASSSSTGVYNEQFF.

This clonotype came up a few times. The chain combines TRBV30 with TRBJ2-2, with TRBD2 matching over 13 bases. The germline gives CDR1 GTSNPN, CDR2 SVGIG (reference sequence). The CDR3 extends over 16 amino acids. V gave up 8 bases and J gave up 0 bases; unmatched junction bases: 6. CDR3 nucleotides: TGTGCCCGGACTAGCGGGAGCAAGGCGAACACCGGGGAGCTGTTTTTT. It encodes CARTSGSKANTGELFF.

This clonotype was counted a few times. This rearrangement joins TRBV10-3 to TRBJ2-5; TRBD2 agrees at 10 bases. The V and J ends lost 6 bases and 4 bases, in that order; junction bases with no gene match: 5. Germline CDR1 is ENHRY and CDR2 is SYGVKD. There are 14 residues in the CDR3. The DNA of the CDR3 is TGTGCCATCAGGGGGACTAGCGAGTCAGAGACCCAGTACTTC. This encodes CAIRGTSESETQYF.

CDR3 loop: CASSVSRGTEAFF. The CDR3 DNA reads TGTGCCAGCAGCGTCTCCAGGGGGACTGAAGCTTTCTTT. The chain has TRBV7-9 and TRBJ1-1, with TRBD1 matching 7 bases. The CDR3 sequence is 13 residues long. CDR1 is SEHNR and CDR2 is FQNEAQ in the germline V gene (reference sequence). V lost 5 bases and J lost 5; bases outside the gene matches: 5.

About this clonotype: A junction end diverges from the germline sequence, so it may reflect a read error. This chain joins TRBV19 and TRBJ1-1; possibly TRBD1 for D (6 bases). CDR1 and CDR2 (germline): LNHDA, SQIVND (reference sequence). CDR3 length equals 14 residues. CDR3 sequence: CASSILQGNNEAFF. CDR3 in DNA: TGTGCCAGTAGTATACTCCAGGGGAACAATGAAGCTTTCTTT.

The sample holds a few counts of this clonotype. The CDR3 region has the DNA TGTGCCAGCAGCCACCCGGGACTAGCGGGAGACACCGGGGAGCTGTTTTTT. This sequence encodes CASSHPGLAGDTGELFF. The chain combines TRBV14 with TRBJ2-2, with 14 bases fitting TRBD2. The CDR3 consists of 17 residues. V was clipped by 3 bases and J by 3 bases; unmatched bases: 3. Germline CDR1 reads SGHDN; CDR2 reads FVKESK.

This clonotype has a handful of counts. The chain recombines TRBV5-4 with TRBJ2-5, with D possibly matching TRBD1 (5 bases). This CDR3 contains 14 residues. Germline loops: CDR1 SGHNT, CDR2 YYREEE (reference sequence). With 3 bases removed from V and 1 base from J, the gap between germline ends came to 10 bases. CDR3 sequence: CASSSGHFQETQYF. CDR3 bases: TGTGCCAGCAGCTCCGGACACTTCCAAGAGACCCAGTACTTC.

This clonotype was recorded at least ten times. The chain recombines TRBV5-1 with TRBJ2-7; TRBD2 is a possible D gene (5 bases). Trimming shortened V by 0 bases and J by 0 bases, and 22 bases separated the two germline ends. The CDR3 totals 19 residues. Germline values: CDR1 SGHRS, CDR2 YFSETQ. The chain's CDR3 is CASSLVYGSRTTDSYEQYF. Here the CDR3 DNA reads TGCGCCAGCAGCTTGGTTTATGGGAGCCGAACTACCGACTCCTACGAGCAGTACTTC.

The chain is built from TRBV9 and TRBJ2-1; D not certain. This CDR3 has 15 residues. V lost 0 bases and J 2 bases, leaving 9 bases between the germline ends. Germline V CDR1 and CDR2: SGDLS, YYNGEE. The CDR3 DNA follows: TGTGCCAGCAGCGTAGACTGGGCCGCCTACAATGAGCAGTTCTTC. Translated: CASSVDWAAYNEQFF.

The chain employs TRBV5-5 and TRBJ2-2, with D perhaps matching TRBD1 (5 bases). Trimming removed 1 base at V and 2 bases at J, with 9 bases between. CDR1 is SGHKS, CDR2 YYEKEE, per germline (reference sequence). This CDR3 is 15 amino acids long. The DNA of the CDR3 is TGTGCCAGCAGCTTGCTGACAGTCAACACCGGGGAGCTGTTTTTT. Its protein is CASSLLTVNTGELFF.

This clonotype appeared a few times. CDR3 sequence reads: CSASSGFVNTQYF. For the CDR3, the DNA is TGCAGTGCTTCTAGCGGGTTCGTGAATACGCAGTATTTT. V is TRBV20-1 and J is TRBJ2-3; TRBD2 matches at 8 bases. The germline V gene has CDR1 DFQATT and CDR2 SNEGSKA (reference sequence). With V trimmed by 5 bases and J by 7 bases, 8 bases remained unmatched. The CDR3 is 13 residues long.

This clonotype was recorded at least ten times. The CDR3 region has the DNA TGTGCCAGCAGTCAACGACAGGGGGGAGAGACCCAGTACTTC. Its translation: CASSQRQGGETQYF. J is TRBJ2-5 and V is TRBV12-3 or TRBV12-4, with 9 bases identical to TRBD1. This CDR3 is 14 amino acids long. The junction had 5 bases not matched to a gene; V was cut back by 5 bases and J by 4 bases.

This sequence joins TRBV21-1 and TRBJ2-2; TRBD1 is the table's D call and was not checked against the DNA. TRBV21-1 represents a pseudogene. The CDR3 runs to 15 residues. The CDR3 region is CASSKGPGATGELFF. CDR3 in DNA: TGTGCCAGCAGCAAGGGGCCGGGGGCCACCGGGGAGCTGTTTTTT.

Many counts were recorded for this clonotype. The chain is built from TRBV20-1 and TRBJ2-1; 14 nucleotides align to TRBD2. The CDR3 loop spans 14 amino acids. Germline V gene sequence: CDR1 DFQATT, CDR2 SNEGSKA (reference sequence). With V trimmed by 6 bases and J by 8 bases, 6 bases remained unmatched. In DNA, the CDR3 is TGCAGTGCCCTCGGGACTAGCGGGAGCGATGAGCAGTTCTTC. As protein: CSALGTSGSDEQFF.

This clonotype appeared a few times. V gene TRBV9 combines with J gene TRBJ2-7; TRBD2 matches at 13 bases. The germline V gene encodes CDR1 SGDLS and CDR2 YYNGEE. The V gene end was trimmed by 3 bases and the J gene end by 2 bases; junction bases not matched to a gene: 5. CDR3 length: 16 amino acids. CDR3 residues: CASSAQGLAGAYEQYF. CDR3 DNA sequence: TGTGCCAGCAGCGCCCAAGGACTAGCGGGAGCCTACGAGCAGTACTTC.

This sequence joins TRBV10-3 and TRBJ1-2; D uncertain. V dropped 6 bases and J dropped 6 bases, with 14 bases sitting between them. Germline V gives CDR1 ENHRY, CDR2 SYGVKD. The CDR3 extends over 13 amino acids. This CDR3 is CAISDPSVDGYTF. The CDR3 nucleotides read TGTGCCATCAGCGACCCGAGCGTGGATGGCTACACCTTC.

The CDR3 is CASSEAMNTEAFF. CDR3 in DNA: TGTGCCAGCAGTGAAGCCATGAACACTGAAGCTTTCTTT. The chain joins TRBV2 to TRBJ1-1; D ambiguous. Per germline, CDR1 SNHLY and CDR2 FYNNEI. There are 13 residues in the CDR3. Deletions cut 0 bases from V and 0 bases from J, with 2 bases between.

This clonotype was found many times. The germline gene is not matched at one end of the junction; a read error may be the cause. The rearrangement joins TRBV5-1 to TRBJ1-2, with a possible D match to TRBD1 (5 bases). Germline V gene sequence: CDR1 SGHRS, CDR2 YFSETQ. This CDR3 has 14 residues. Here the CDR3 DNA reads TGCGCCAGCAGCTTGGGGGACGGCCGGGTTGTCCACAACTTC. It codes for CASSLGDGRVVHNF.

There are a few counts of this clonotype. This chain joins TRBV27 and TRBJ2-1; TRBD2 aligns across 11 bases. The CDR3 contains 16 residues. Unmatched junction bases numbered 8, after V lost 6 bases and J lost 4 bases. From germline, CDR1 is MNHEY and CDR2 SMNVEV (reference sequence). CDR3 nucleotides: TGTGCCAGCAGGAGACGGGGGACTAGCGGTTACAATGAGCAGTTCTTC. It translates to CASRRRGTSGYNEQFF.

This clonotype has a count of ten or more. The chain recombines TRBV20-1 with TRBJ2-1; 9 bases align to TRBD2. The junction had 9 bases not matched to a gene; V was cut back by 3 bases and J by 6 bases. There are 15 residues in the CDR3. Germline V gives CDR1 DFQATT, CDR2 SNEGSKA (reference sequence). The CDR3 bases are TGCAGTGCTAGGGATAGCGGGAGTCAGGGCAATGAGCAGTTCTTC. Its protein is CSARDSGSQGNEQFF.

The rearrangement uses TRBV2 and TRBJ2-3, with a weak D call TRBD1 (5 bases). Trimming shortened V by 7 bases and J by 4 bases, and 18 bases separated the two germline ends. Germline V CDR1 and CDR2: SNHLY, FYNNEI. This CDR3 is 15 amino acids long. In nucleotides, the CDR3 is TGTGCCAGCATCATGGGGCAGGTGGGGCCAGATACGCAGTATTTT. It translates to CASIMGQVGPDTQYF. The full variable domain, its missing parts supplied by reference TRBV2 and TRBJ2-3, is EPEVTQTPSHQVTQMGQEVILRCVPISNHLYFYWYRQILGQKVEFLVSFYNNEISEKSEIFDDQFSVERPDGSNFTLKIRSTKLEDSAMYFCASIMGQVGPDTQYFGPGTRLTVL.

This clonotype was found many times. This sequence joins TRBV7-9 and TRBJ2-6, with a tentative D call TRBD1 (6 bases). The CDR3 extends over 15 amino acids. The V gene lost 2 bases and the J gene lost 1 base, with 6 bases spanning the gap. The germline gives CDR1 SEHNR, CDR2 FQNEAQ (reference sequence). CDR3: CASSLTGSGANVLTF. As DNA, the CDR3 is TGTGCCAGCAGCTTAACAGGGTCTGGGGCCAACGTCCTGACTTTC.

This clonotype was observed a handful of times. The rearrangement joins TRBV20-1 to TRBJ2-1; TRBD2 matches at 7 bases. This CDR3 is 13 amino acids long. CDR1 and CDR2 from the germline V gene are DFQATT and SNEGSKA (reference sequence). V dropped 3 bases and J dropped 5; count of bases not matched to a gene: 4. CDR3 in amino acids: CSARGTMDNEQFF. For the CDR3, the DNA is TGCAGTGCTAGGGGGACTATGGACAATGAGCAGTTCTTC.

This clonotype showed up many times. The chain links TRBV5-6 to TRBJ1-3; 7 bases are a match to TRBD1. The V gene end was trimmed by 1 base and the J gene end by 0 bases; junction bases not matched to a gene: 13. Germline-derived CDR1 and CDR2 are SGHDT and YYEEEE. CDR3 length: 19 amino acids. The CDR3 DNA reads TGTGCCAGCAGCTTGTTTTCCCGCCGGGACAGACACTCTGGAAACACCATATATTTT. This codes for CASSLFSRRDRHSGNTIYF.